This T cell receptor (beta chain) was sequenced during a study of T cells in Graves' hyperthyroidism and ophthalmopathy. Study results and limitations: The model's output predicted ophthalmopathy at a median of roughly seven months prior to onset.

TCR beta CDR3 regions were amplified from RNA. TCR CDR3 underwent first-round RT-PCR with the HTBI primer set. Each CDR3 protein is one row after TCRdb ran MiXCR on the multiplex PCR reads. The table includes hundreds of thousands of distinct CDR3 sequences, around 15% detected once. V gave up 7 bases and J gave up 4 bases; unmatched junction bases: 10. The length of the CDR3 is 16 residues. CDR1 is LGHNA, CDR2 YNFKEQ, per germline. This clonotype was seen repeatedly, ten times or more. The antigen is undetermined. This sequence originates from a woman aged 45-65 years with Graves' ophthalmopathy. This chain joins TRBV4-2 and TRBJ2-1, with TRBD1 matching 10 bases. Sample: blood. CDR3 protein: CASKRARDRGYNEQFF. For the CDR3, the DNA is TGTGCCAGCAAAAGGGCGAGGGACAGGGGTTACAATGAGCAGTTCTTC.